This entry lists 13 T cell receptor beta chains sequenced from one sample in a study of shared clonotypes between healthy human individuals (dated by TCRdb to 2018 to 2021). For the CD8 naive samples, CD45RO-negative cells were positively selected for CCR7, yielding a CD45RA+CCR7+ population from which TemRA cells were excluded. Library creation used the immunoSEQ multiplex PCR assay. TCRdb took over this immuneACCESS table, retaining in-frame rearrangements with V and J assigned. Such tables are incomplete; in checked studies, under half of the missing clones stem from an unresolved V gene, and the remainder is unexplained. In this sample the table shows more than 500,000 clones, 85% to 95% of which occur a single time. The ten most abundant clones make up around 0.12% of the sample. The sample taken for sequencing was naive CD8+ T cells sorted from blood. This sample's cell subset or site label indicates: CD45RA+CCR7+. Every receptor here comes from a woman in her twenties or thirties in good health.

The rearrangement uses TRBV27 and TRBJ2-1; 11 nucleotides align to TRBD2. This CDR3 contains 15 residues. Per the germline V gene, CDR1 is MNHEY and CDR2 is SMNVEV (reference sequence). V was pared by 6 bases and J by 7 bases, with 8 bases of the junction left unmatched. The CDR3, as DNA: TGTGCCAGCAGCCCCGGGACTAGCGGTTTAAATGAGCAGTTCTTC. Translating gives CASSPGTSGLNEQFF.

J is TRBJ2-1 and V is TRBV7-2; 8 positions match TRBD2. Germline lookup yields CDR1 SGHTA and CDR2 FQGNSA. Germline trimming cut 2 bases from V and 4 bases from J; bases unmatched to any gene: 10. The CDR3 is 17 residues long. CDR3 protein: CASSLLLSGSRYNEQFF. The DNA of the CDR3 is TGTGCCAGCAGCTTACTTTTAAGCGGGAGTCGGTACAATGAGCAGTTCTTC.

The V and J genes are TRBV20-1 and TRBJ1-1; D not resolved. The CDR3 is 11 amino acids. CDR1 and CDR2 (germline): DFQATT, SNEGSKA (reference sequence). V lost 5 bases, J lost 2 bases, and 6 bases lay in between. This CDR3 is CSAWSNTEAFF. The CDR3 region has the DNA TGCAGTGCTTGGTCAAACACTGAAGCTTTCTTT.

The V gene is TRBV9, the J gene TRBJ2-1; 10 bases fit TRBD2. Looked up from germline, CDR1 is SGDLS and CDR2 is YYNGEE. The CDR3 extends over 17 amino acids. The ends lost 0 bases at V and 2 bases at J; junction bases unmatched: 5. CDR3 nucleotide sequence: TGTGCCAGCAGCGTAGATCTAAGCGGGAGGGCCTACAATGAGCAGTTCTTC. Translating it yields CASSVDLSGRAYNEQFF.

The rearrangement joins TRBV25-1 to TRBJ2-1, with 10 bases lining up with TRBD2. V trimming: 0 bases; J trimming: 5 bases; junction bases outside the gene matches: 7. Germline CDR1 MGHDK, CDR2 SYGVNS. This CDR3 is built from 17 residues. The CDR3 DNA reads as TGTGCCAGCAGTGAATATAGTTCTAGCGGGAGCAACAATGAGCAGTTCTTC. Residues: CASSEYSSSGSNNEQFF.

This chain joins TRBV5-4 and TRBJ1-2; 10 bases match TRBD1. J lost 8 bases, V lost 2 bases, and 6 bases had no gene match. Germline V gene data show CDR1 as SGHNT and CDR2 as YYREEE (reference sequence). This CDR3 contains 14 residues. The CDR3 sequence is CASSLPGQGSGYTF. The CDR3 coding sequence is TGTGCCAGCAGCTTACCGGGACAGGGGTCCGGCTACACCTTC.

The CDR3 protein is CASGPTGVGEQYF. CDR3 nucleotides: TGTGCCAGCGGCCCGACCGGGGTAGGCGAGCAGTACTTC. The chain has TRBV7-9 and TRBJ2-7; maybe TRBD2 (5 bases). The CDR3 loop spans 13 amino acids. The germline V gene has CDR1 SEHNR and CDR2 FQNEAQ (reference sequence). Trimming cost V 8 bases and J 6 bases, with 17 bases left between them.

The genes are TRBV7-9 and TRBJ2-5; D remains ambiguous. The DNA end favors TRBJ2-7, so the J call may be wrong. Germline V gene lookup returns CDR1 SEHNR and CDR2 FQNEAQ (reference sequence). This CDR3 is 13 amino acids long. The CDR3 DNA is TGTGCCAGCAGCGCTACTTCCTCCTACGAGCAGTACTTC. Its protein product is CASSATSSYEQYF.

This chain joins TRBV2 and TRBJ2-7, with 11 bases identical to TRBD2. V gave up 8 bases and J gave up 0 bases; unmatched junction bases: 3. Germline CDR1 SNHLY, CDR2 FYNNEI. The CDR3 contains 14 residues. CDR3 sequence (DNA): TGTGCCAGCCGACTAGCGGGAAGCTCCTACGAGCAGTACTTC. Its protein is CASRLAGSSYEQYF.

The sample holds one count of this clone. This chain connects TRBV9 to TRBJ2-3; 7 nucleotides match TRBD2. Germline trimming cut 0 bases from V and 7 bases from J; bases unmatched to any gene: 11. The CDR3 is 16 amino acids. The germline V gene has CDR1 SGDLS and CDR2 YYNGEE. In nucleotides, the CDR3 is TGTGCCAGCAGCGTAGCCGGGGGGTTTGGTGCTAATACGCAGTATTTT. The encoded protein is CASSVAGGFGANTQYF.

About this clone itself: This clone may be a read error of a much larger clone one base away. Other DNA sequences in this sample translate to the same CDR3. The CDR3 DNA reads as TGTGCCAGCAGCGTCGACAGTGAAGCTTTCTTT. Its protein is CASSVDSEAFF. The V call is TRBV5-4, the J call TRBJ1-1, with D perhaps TRBD1 (5 bases). V lost 4 bases and J lost 7, with 8 bases in between. Germline V lookup: CDR1 SGHNT, CDR2 YYREEE (reference sequence). The CDR3 spans 11 residues.

The V call is TRBV2, the J call TRBJ2-7, with 12 bases that match TRBD2. CDR1 is SNHLY and CDR2 is FYNNEI in the germline V gene. Trimming at V came to 7 bases and at J to 5 bases, leaving 9 bases not matched to a gene. This CDR3 has 15 amino acids. For the CDR3, the DNA is TGTGCCAGCACCTCGACTAGCGGGAGATCGAACGAGCAGTACTTC. Protein: CASTSTSGRSNEQYF.

This clone was counted once. The chain recombines TRBV5-1 with TRBJ2-7; 12 bases match TRBD2. The CDR3 is 14 residues long. Per the germline V gene, CDR1 is SGHRS and CDR2 is YFSETQ. Trimming cost V 3 bases and J 5 bases; bases outside gene matches: 3. The CDR3 loop is CASSWTSGAHEQYF. In DNA, the CDR3 is TGCGCCAGCAGCTGGACTAGCGGGGCCCACGAGCAGTACTTC. The variable domain in full, with the rest retrieved from reference TRBV5-1 and TRBJ2-7, is KAGVTQTPRYLIKTRGQQVTLSCSPISGHRSVSWYQQTPGQGLQFLFEYFSETQRNKGNFPGRFSGRQFSNSRSEMNVSTLELGDSALYLCASSWTSGAHEQYFGPGTRLTVT.